These T cell receptor beta chains were read from a single sample in a study of T cells in Graves' hyperthyroidism and ophthalmopathy. MiXCR, run by TCRdb on the multiplex PCR reads, gives a single entry per CDR3 protein. The sample holds hundreds of thousands of distinct CDR3 sequences, nearly 45% seen once. The source material was peripheral blood or thyroid tissue (not recorded which). These receptors were collected from an adult man with Graves' disease, either hyperthyroidism or ophthalmopathy (not recorded which). The conserved cysteine and the conserved F or W are not part of the CDR3 here.

CDR3aa: ASSQKLAGVPYEQY
len: 14
v_gene: TRBV7-3

CDR3aa: ASRDQGPYEQY
len: 11
v_gene: TRBV2

CDR3aa: ASTFPRWQETQY
len: 12
v_gene: TRBV6-5

CDR3aa: ASSQGRAADGYT
len: 12
v_gene: TRBV3-1

CDR3aa: SARLGQGRNGYT
len: 12
v_gene: TRBV20-1

CDR3aa: SARAGQGADGYT
len: 12
v_gene: TRBV20-1

CDR3aa: ASRRSNDYNSPLH
len: 13
v_gene: TRBV6-1

CDR3aa: ASSAHKGPTGELF
len: 13
v_gene: TRBV12-1

CDR3aa: ASSLGGPGAYSYT
len: 13
v_gene: TRBV7-3

CDR3aa: ASSYRDRRSNEKLF
len: 14
v_gene: TRBV25-1

CDR3aa: ASPGQGQGFDEQY
len: 13
v_gene: TRBV2

CDR3aa: ASGDTYTGELF
len: 11
v_gene: TRBV10-3

CDR3aa: ASSQGWGYEQY
len: 11
v_gene: TRBV7-9

CDR3aa: ASSLDRGGDSNQPQH
len: 15
v_gene: TRBV7-8

CDR3aa: SVRQGGEKLF
len: 10
v_gene: TRBV29-1

CDR3aa: SAGGRAENEKLF
len: 12
v_gene: TRBV20-1

CDR3aa: ASSPQWGTEAF
len: 11
v_gene: TRBV7-8

CDR3aa: ATSLRGISGNTIY
len: 13
v_gene: TRBV24-1

CDR3aa: SVALPTNEKLF
len: 11
v_gene: TRBV29-1

CDR3aa: ASSPPGLAGVQETQY
len: 15
v_gene: TRBV7-2

CDR3aa: ASSSVRGVNTEAF
len: 13
v_gene: TRBV2

CDR3aa: ASSRDGQVQETQY
len: 13
v_gene: TRBV5-6

CDR3aa: ASSLDRGPTEAF
len: 12
v_gene: TRBV5-5

CDR3aa: ASSPRRRWTVYMNTEAF
len: 17
v_gene: TRBV7-2

CDR3aa: SVVVLDTLY
len: 9
v_gene: TRBV29-1

CDR3aa: ASSSDPFHEQY
len: 11
v_gene: TRBV9